The entry that follows covers one T cell receptor (beta chain) sequence. This sample is part of a study of blood T cell repertoires in COVID-19. Whole-study context: The analysed material was cDNA or gDNA that came from T cells, B-cell-depleted T cells, or PBMCs.

In the authors' workflow: How many nucleated cells were present was estimated from reference gene primer amplification. Sequenced by immunoSEQ multiplex PCR; TCRdb stores in-frame clones only, minus some. From that table come the V and J calls and clone size; the DNA was used to work out D and trimming. This table holds around 250,000 clones, over 80% found once. It was during active infection that Seattle patients were enrolled and then longitudinally followed. Sequencing used peripheral blood. The source of this sequence is a woman aged 70-85 years with COVID-19, enrolled during active disease.

CDR3 bases: TGTGCCACCAGTGAAAAAAGGCAGGAGAACACTGAAGCTTTCTTT. Its protein product is CATSEKRQENTEAFF. The chain combines TRBV24-1 with TRBJ1-1; D gene ambiguous. Looked up from germline, CDR1 is KGHDR and CDR2 is SFDVKD. The ends were cut back, 4 bases at V and 1 base at J, with 12 bases in the middle. The CDR3 totals 15 residues.